By sample fraction, the clone carrying this TCR beta chain is medium-sized (0.01 to 0.1%). Clones were read by immunoSEQ multiplex PCR, and TCRdb kept only the in-frame ones, dropping some. Among more than 9,500 clones listed, around two thirds were seen once. Treatment noted: randomized to nivolumab then ipilimumab (arm A) or the reverse (arm B). No patient had prior DNA-damaging chemotherapy. From thawed PBMCs, live CD3+CD8+ cells negative for CD19 and CD56 were sorted. Germline-derived CDR1 and CDR2 are SEHNR and FQNEAQ (reference sequence). The CDR3 has 15 amino acids. V shed 5 bases, J shed 5 bases, and the junction held 7 bases outside the gene matches. These data originate in a study of sequential checkpoint blockade in melanoma. Overall study context: Each arm's sequence ended with maintenance nivolumab.

The chain recombines TRBV7-9 with TRBJ1-3; TRBD1 matches 9 bases. The receptor comes from a human donor with melanoma. This sample comprised CD8+ T cells sorted from blood (inferred from file names), obtained from a patient given nivolumab and ipilimumab in sequence. This CDR3 reads CASSPGQGVRNTIYF. The CDR3 DNA sequence: TGTGCCAGCAGCCCGGGACAGGGCGTTAGAAACACCATATATTTT.